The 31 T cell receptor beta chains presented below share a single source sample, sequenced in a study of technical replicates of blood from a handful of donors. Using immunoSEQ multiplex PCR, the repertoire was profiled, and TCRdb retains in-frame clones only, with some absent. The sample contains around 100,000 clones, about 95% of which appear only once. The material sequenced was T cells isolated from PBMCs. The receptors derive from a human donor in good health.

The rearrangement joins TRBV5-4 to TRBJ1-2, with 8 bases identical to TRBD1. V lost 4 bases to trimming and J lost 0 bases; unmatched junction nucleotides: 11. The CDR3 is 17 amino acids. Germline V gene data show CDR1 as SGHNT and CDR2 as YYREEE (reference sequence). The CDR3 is CASSEDRGPLANYGYTF. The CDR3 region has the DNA TGTGCCAGCAGCGAAGACAGGGGTCCTTTAGCTAACTATGGCTACACCTTC.

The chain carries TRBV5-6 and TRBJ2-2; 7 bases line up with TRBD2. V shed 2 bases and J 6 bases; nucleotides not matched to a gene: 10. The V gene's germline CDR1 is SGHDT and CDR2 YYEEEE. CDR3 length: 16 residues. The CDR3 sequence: CASSFGEGHLPGELFF. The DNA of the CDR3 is TGTGCCAGCAGCTTTGGGGAGGGCCATCTTCCCGGGGAGCTGTTTTTT.

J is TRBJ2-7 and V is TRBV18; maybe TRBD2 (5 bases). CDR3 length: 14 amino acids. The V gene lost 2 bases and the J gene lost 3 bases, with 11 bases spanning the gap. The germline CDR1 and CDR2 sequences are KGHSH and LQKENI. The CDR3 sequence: CASSPNGGGYEQYF. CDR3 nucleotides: TGTGCCAGCTCACCAAATGGCGGAGGCTACGAGCAGTACTTC.

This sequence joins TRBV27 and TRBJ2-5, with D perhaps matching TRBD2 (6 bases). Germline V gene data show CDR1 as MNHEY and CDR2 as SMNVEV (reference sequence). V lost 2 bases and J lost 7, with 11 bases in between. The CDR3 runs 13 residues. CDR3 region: CASSLAGKGTQYF. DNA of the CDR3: TGTGCCAGCAGTTTAGCGGGAAAGGGGACCCAGTACTTC.

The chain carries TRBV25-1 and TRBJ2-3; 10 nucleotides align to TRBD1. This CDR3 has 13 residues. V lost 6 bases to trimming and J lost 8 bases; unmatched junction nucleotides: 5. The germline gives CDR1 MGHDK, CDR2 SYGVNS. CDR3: CASSKGQGPTQYF. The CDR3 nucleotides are TGTGCCAGCAGCAAGGGACAGGGGCCTACGCAGTATTTT.

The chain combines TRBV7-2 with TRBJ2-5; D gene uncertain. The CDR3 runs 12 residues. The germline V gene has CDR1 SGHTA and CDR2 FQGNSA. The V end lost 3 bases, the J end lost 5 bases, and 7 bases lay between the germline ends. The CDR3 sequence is CASSLIGETQYF. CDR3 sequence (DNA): TGTGCCAGCAGCTTGATCGGGGAGACCCAGTACTTC.

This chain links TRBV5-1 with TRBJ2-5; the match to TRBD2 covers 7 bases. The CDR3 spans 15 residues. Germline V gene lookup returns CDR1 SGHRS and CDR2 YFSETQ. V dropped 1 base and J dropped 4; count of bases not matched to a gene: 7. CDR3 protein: CASSLRGGPIETQYF. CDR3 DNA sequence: TGCGCCAGCAGCTTGCGGGGAGGGCCGATAGAGACCCAGTACTTC.

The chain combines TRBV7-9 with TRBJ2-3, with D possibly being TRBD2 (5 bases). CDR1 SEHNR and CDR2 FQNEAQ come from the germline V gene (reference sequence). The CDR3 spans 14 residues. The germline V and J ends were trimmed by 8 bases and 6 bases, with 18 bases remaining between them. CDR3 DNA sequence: TGTGCCAGCCGCGCGGGTGGAGAGCGCGATACGCAGTATTTT. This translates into CASRAGGERDTQYF.

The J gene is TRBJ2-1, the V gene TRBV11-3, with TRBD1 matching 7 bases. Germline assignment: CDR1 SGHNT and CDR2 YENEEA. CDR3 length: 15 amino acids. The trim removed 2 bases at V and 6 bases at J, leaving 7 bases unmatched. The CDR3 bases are TGTGCCAGCAGCTTAAGGCAGGGGGTTTTCAATGAGCAGTTCTTC. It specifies CASSLRQGVFNEQFF.

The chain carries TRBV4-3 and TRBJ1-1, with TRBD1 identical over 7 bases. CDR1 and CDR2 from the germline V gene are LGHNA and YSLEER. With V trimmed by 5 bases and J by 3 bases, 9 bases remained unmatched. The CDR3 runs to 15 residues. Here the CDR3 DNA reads TGCGCCAGCAGCAAAAGGGGGCTAGGGCACACTGAAGCTTTCTTT. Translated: CASSKRGLGHTEAFF.

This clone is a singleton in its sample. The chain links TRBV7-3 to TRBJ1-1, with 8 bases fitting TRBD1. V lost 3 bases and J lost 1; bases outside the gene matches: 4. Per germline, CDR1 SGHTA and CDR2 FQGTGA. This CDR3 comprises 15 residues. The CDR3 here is CASSLGQASNTEAFF. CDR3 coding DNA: TGTGCCAGCAGCTTGGGACAGGCATCGAACACTGAAGCTTTCTTT.

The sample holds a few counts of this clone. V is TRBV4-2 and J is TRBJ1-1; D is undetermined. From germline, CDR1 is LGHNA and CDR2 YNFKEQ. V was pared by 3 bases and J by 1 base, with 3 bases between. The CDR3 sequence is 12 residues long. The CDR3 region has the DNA TGTGCCAGCAGCCACGGGAACACTGAAGCTTTCTTT. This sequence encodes CASSHGNTEAFF.

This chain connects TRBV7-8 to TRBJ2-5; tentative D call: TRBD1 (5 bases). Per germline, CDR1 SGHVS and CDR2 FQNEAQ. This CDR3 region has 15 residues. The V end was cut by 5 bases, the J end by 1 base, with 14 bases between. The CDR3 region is CASSRTRGVQETQYF. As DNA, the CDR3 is TGTGCCAGCAGCCGTACAAGGGGCGTCCAAGAGACCCAGTACTTC.

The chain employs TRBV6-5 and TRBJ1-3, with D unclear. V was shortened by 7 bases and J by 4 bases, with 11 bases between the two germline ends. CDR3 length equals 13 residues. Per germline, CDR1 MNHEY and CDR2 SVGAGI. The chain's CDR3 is CASTKGGGNTIYF. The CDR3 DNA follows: TGTGCCAGCACCAAGGGAGGAGGAAACACCATATATTTT.

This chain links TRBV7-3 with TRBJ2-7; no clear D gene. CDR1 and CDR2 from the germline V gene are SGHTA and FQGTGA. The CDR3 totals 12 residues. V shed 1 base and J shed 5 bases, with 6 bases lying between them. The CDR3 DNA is TGTGCCAGCAGCTTAAGCGGCCACGAGCAGTACTTC. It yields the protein CASSLSGHEQYF.

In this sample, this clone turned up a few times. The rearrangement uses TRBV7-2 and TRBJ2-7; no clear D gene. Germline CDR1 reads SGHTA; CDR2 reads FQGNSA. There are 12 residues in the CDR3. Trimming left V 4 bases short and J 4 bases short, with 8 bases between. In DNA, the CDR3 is TGTGCCAGCAGCTCCGACTTATACGAGCAGTACTTC. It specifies CASSSDLYEQYF.

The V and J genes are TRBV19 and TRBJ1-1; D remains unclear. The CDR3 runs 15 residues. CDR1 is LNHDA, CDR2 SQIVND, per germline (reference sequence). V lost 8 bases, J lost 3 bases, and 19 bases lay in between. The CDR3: CASPRGAPLDTEAFF. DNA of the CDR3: TGTGCCAGTCCCCGGGGTGCTCCATTGGACACTGAAGCTTTCTTT.

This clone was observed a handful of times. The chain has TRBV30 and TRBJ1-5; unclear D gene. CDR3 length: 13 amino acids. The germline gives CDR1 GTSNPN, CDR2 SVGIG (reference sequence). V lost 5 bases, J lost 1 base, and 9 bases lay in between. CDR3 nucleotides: TGTGCCTGGGGGTTGAGGAGCAATCAGCCCCAGCATTTT. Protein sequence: CAWGLRSNQPQHF.

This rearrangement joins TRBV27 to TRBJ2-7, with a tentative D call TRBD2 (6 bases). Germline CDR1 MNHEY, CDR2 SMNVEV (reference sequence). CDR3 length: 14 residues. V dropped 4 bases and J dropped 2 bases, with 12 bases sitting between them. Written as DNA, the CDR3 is TGTGCCAGCAGTTACCGGGAGCCTACCTACGAGCAGTACTTC. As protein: CASSYREPTYEQYF.

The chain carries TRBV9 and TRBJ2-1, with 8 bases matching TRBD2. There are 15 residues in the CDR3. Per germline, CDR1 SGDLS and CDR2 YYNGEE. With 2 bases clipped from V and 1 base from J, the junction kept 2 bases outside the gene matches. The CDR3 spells CASSVVAGSYNEQFF. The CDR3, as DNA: TGTGCCAGCAGCGTTGTAGCGGGATCCTACAATGAGCAGTTCTTC. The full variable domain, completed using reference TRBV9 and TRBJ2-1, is DSGVTQTPKHLITATGQRVTLRCSPRSGDLSVYWYQQSLDQGLQFLIQYYNGEERAKGNILERFSAQQFPDLHSELNLSSLELGDSALYFCASSVVAGSYNEQFFGPGTRLTVL.

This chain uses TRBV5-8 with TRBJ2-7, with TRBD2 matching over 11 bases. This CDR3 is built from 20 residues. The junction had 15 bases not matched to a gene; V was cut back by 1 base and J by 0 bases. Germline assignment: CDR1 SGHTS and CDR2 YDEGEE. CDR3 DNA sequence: TGTGCCAGCAGCTTGAGGTCTAGCGGGAGGCTTACGGTTAGCTCCTACGAGCAGTACTTC. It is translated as CASSLRSSGRLTVSSYEQYF.

In DNA, the CDR3 is TGTGCCTGGAATAGACAGGGGAACACTGAAGCTTTCTTT. It yields the protein CAWNRQGNTEAFF. V usage is TRBV30 and J usage is TRBJ1-1; 7 positions agree with TRBD1. Per germline, CDR1 GTSNPN and CDR2 SVGIG (reference sequence). This CDR3 is 13 amino acids long. The V segment lost 4 bases and the J segment 1 base; nucleotides outside the gene matches: 3.

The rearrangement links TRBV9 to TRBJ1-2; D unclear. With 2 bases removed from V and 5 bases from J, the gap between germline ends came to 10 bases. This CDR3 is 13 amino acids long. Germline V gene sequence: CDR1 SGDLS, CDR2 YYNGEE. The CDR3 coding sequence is TGTGCCAGCAGCGTCTCAAGCCTATATGGCTACACCTTC. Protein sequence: CASSVSSLYGYTF.

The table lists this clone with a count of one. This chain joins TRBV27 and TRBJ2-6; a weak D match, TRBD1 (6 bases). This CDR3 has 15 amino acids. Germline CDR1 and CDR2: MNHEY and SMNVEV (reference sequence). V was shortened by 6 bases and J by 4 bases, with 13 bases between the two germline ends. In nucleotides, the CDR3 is TGTGCCAGCAGCCCCTCAGGGACAGGGGCCAACGTCCTGACTTTC. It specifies CASSPSGTGANVLTF.

As DNA, the CDR3 is TGTGCCAGCAGCCCTCAGTTCGACTATGGCTACACCTTC. It encodes CASSPQFDYGYTF. V usage is TRBV28 and J usage is TRBJ1-2; D gene uncertain. CDR1 and CDR2 (germline): MDHEN, SYDVKM. Trimming removed 6 bases from V and 3 bases from J, with 11 bases in between. The CDR3 runs to 13 residues.

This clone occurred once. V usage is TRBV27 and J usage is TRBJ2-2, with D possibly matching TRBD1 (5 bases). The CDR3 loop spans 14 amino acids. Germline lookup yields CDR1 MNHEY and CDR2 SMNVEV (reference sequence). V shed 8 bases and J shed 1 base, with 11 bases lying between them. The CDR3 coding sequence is TGTGCCAGCCGATTCACAGGGAACACCGGGGAGCTGTTTTTT. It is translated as CASRFTGNTGELFF.

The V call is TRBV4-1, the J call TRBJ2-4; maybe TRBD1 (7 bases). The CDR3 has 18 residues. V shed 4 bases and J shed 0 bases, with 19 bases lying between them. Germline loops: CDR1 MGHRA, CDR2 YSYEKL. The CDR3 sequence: CASSLRFTGDLAKNIQYF. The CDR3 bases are TGCGCCAGCAGCCTTCGATTTACAGGGGACTTAGCCAAAAACATTCAGTACTTC.

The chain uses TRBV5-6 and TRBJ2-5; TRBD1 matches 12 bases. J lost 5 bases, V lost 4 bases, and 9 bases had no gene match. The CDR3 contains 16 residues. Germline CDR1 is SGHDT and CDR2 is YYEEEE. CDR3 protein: CASSPPGTGGLETQYF. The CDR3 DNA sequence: TGTGCCAGCAGCCCCCCCGGGACAGGGGGCCTTGAGACCCAGTACTTC.

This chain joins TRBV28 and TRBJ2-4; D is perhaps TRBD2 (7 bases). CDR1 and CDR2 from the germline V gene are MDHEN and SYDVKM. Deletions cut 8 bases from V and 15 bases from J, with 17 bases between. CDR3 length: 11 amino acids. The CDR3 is CASRGASGWYF. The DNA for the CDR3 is TGTGCCAGCCGGGGGGCTTCAGGATGGTACTTC. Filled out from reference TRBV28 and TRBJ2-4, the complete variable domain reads DVKVTQSSRYLVKRTGEKVFLECVQDMDHENMFWYRQDPGLGLRLIYFSYDVKMKEKGDIPEGYSVSREKKERFSLILESASTNQTSMYLCASRGASGWYFGAGTRLSVL.

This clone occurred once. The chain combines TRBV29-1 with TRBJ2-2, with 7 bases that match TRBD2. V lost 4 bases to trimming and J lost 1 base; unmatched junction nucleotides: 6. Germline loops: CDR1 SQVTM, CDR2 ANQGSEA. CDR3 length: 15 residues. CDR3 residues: CSVVGGSWNTGELFF. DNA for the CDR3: TGCAGCGTTGTCGGCGGGAGCTGGAACACCGGGGAGCTGTTTTTT.

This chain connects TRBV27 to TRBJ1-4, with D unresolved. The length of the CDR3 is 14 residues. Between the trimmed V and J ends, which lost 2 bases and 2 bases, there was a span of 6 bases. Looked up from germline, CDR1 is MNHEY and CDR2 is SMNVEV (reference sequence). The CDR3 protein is CASSLGRTNEKLFF. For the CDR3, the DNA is TGTGCCAGCAGTTTAGGCAGGACTAATGAAAAACTGTTTTTT.